Listed here are 14 T cell receptor beta chains from one sample, sequenced in a study of CD8+ T cells in alopecia areata (dated by TCRdb to about 2018). The intended sense of this specimen's time point label: about four weeks on oral tofacitinib. According to the study, the label for this sample's treatment or condition signals: oral pan-JAK inhibitor, 5-10 mg twice daily. Library method: the immunoSEQ multiplex PCR assay. To provide template for TCR sequencing, every sample had RNA extracted and reverse transcribed into cDNA. TCRdb re-hosts the immuneACCESS table, in-frame sequences only. Its copies lack some clones; in the studies checked, an unresolved V gene accounts for under half of them, and the cause for the rest is not known. The sample table contains under 150,000 clones; only one count was recorded for over 60% of them. The ten largest make up around 6% of the sample. The specimen was CD4+ T cells sorted from blood, collected at week 4, from a patient treated with tofacitinib. These receptors came from a human donor with alopecia areata.

This chain uses TRBV7-3 with TRBJ2-7, with 7 bases matching TRBD2. There are 14 residues in the CDR3. The germline gives CDR1 SGHTA, CDR2 FQGTGA. Germline trimming cut 7 bases from V and 3 bases from J; bases unmatched to any gene: 9. In DNA, the CDR3 is TGTGCCAGCAACCCCCGGGAGGTAAACTACGAGCAGTACTTC. Its translation is CASNPREVNYEQYF.

This chain uses TRBV10-3 with TRBJ2-5; weak D call: TRBD1 (6 bases). V gave up 4 bases and J gave up 2 bases, with 8 bases separating them. The germline V gene has CDR1 ENHRY and CDR2 SYGVKD. The CDR3 loop spans 13 amino acids. CDR3 amino acids: CAISGTEQETQYF. The DNA of the CDR3 is TGTGCCATCAGTGGGACAGAACAAGAGACCCAGTACTTC.

The CDR3 loop is CASSTDLGTTNTEAFF. The CDR3 coding sequence is TGCGCCAGCAGCACCGACCTCGGGACAACGAACACTGAAGCTTTCTTT. The V and J genes are TRBV4-1 and TRBJ1-1, with D tentatively TRBD1 (6 bases). CDR3 length: 16 residues. The V end lost 5 bases, the J end lost 1 base, and 17 bases lay between the germline ends. Germline CDR1 MGHRA, CDR2 YSYEKL.

In this sample, this clone turned up once. This chain connects TRBV4-3 to TRBJ1-2; 10 bases fit TRBD1. The germline CDR1 and CDR2 sequences are LGHNA and YSLEER. Losses at the gene ends were 8 bases for V and 6 bases for J; bases not matched to a gene: 9. The CDR3 loop spans 14 amino acids. The CDR3 DNA sequence: TGCGCCAGCGGACTACTGACAGGGGGCGATGGCTACACCTTC. Residues: CASGLLTGGDGYTF.

This clone has only one observation. The CDR3 protein is CASSPHRRGGMNTEAFF. CDR3 in DNA: TGCGCCAGCAGTCCCCACCGCCGGGGTGGCATGAACACTGAAGCTTTCTTT. V is TRBV23-1 and J is TRBJ1-1; D is uncertain. TRBV23-1 carries the ORF label, with uncertain function. V lost 4 bases and J 0 bases, leaving 18 bases between the germline ends. CDR3 length equals 17 residues.

This chain joins TRBV9 and TRBJ1-2, with TRBD1 matching 8 bases. There are 15 residues in the CDR3. Per germline, CDR1 SGDLS and CDR2 YYNGEE. J lost 7 bases, V lost 3 bases, and 11 bases had no gene match. CDR3 bases: TGTGCCAGCAGCGCGCAGGGGGCGGATTTCTCTGGCTACACCTTC. Amino acid sequence: CASSAQGADFSGYTF.

This clone was counted only a few times. V gene TRBV4-2 combines with J gene TRBJ2-1; weak D call: TRBD1 (5 bases). The germline CDR1 and CDR2 sequences are LGHNA and YNFKEQ. The CDR3 spans 18 residues. Trimming left V 5 bases short and J 0 bases short, with 20 bases between. The CDR3 DNA sequence: TGTGCCAGCAGCACAAGAGCGTTAGGGGCTAGCTCCTACAATGAGCAGTTCTTC. Encoded protein: CASSTRALGASSYNEQFF.

This sequence joins TRBV25-1 and TRBJ1-1, with D tentatively TRBD1 (6 bases). Trimming took off 5 bases at V and 2 bases at J, with 12 bases between the two ends. This CDR3 is built from 14 residues. CDR1 is MGHDK, CDR2 SYGVNS, per germline. DNA of the CDR3: TGTGCCAGCAGTCCGCAGGGGTACAACACTGAAGCTTTCTTT. Residues: CASSPQGYNTEAFF. Looking up the rest from reference TRBV25-1 and TRBJ1-1 gives the full variable domain: EADIYQTPRYLVIGTGKKITLECSQTMGHDKMYWYQQDPGMELHLIHYSYGVNSTEKGDLSSESTVSRIRTEHFPLTLESARPSHTSQYLCASSPQGYNTEAFFGQGTRLTVV.

The genes are TRBV30 and TRBJ1-2; no definite D call. Trimming shortened V by 2 bases and J by 5 bases, and 6 bases separated the two germline ends. This CDR3 region has 11 residues. From germline, CDR1 is GTSNPN and CDR2 SVGIG (reference sequence). The CDR3 protein is CAWSMTYGYTF. The DNA of the CDR3 is TGTGCCTGGAGTATGACTTATGGCTACACCTTC.

This chain joins TRBV29-1 and TRBJ2-3; 8 bases align to TRBD1. The CDR3 has 11 residues. After removal of 7 bases from V and 5 bases from J, the junction contained 2 bases not matched to a gene. The V gene's germline CDR1 is SQVTM and CDR2 ANQGSEA. CDR3: CSGQGQDTQYF. CDR3 nucleotides: TGCAGCGGACAGGGGCAAGATACGCAGTATTTT.

This chain joins TRBV6-1 and TRBJ2-3, with TRBD2 identical over 8 bases. V shed 5 bases, J shed 4 bases, and the junction held 5 bases outside the gene matches. CDR3 length equals 14 residues. Germline values: CDR1 MNHNS, CDR2 SASEGT. CDR3 protein: CASSYSGEADTQYF. In nucleotides, the CDR3 is TGTGCCAGCAGTTATAGCGGGGAAGCAGATACGCAGTATTTT.

This rearrangement joins TRBV20-1 to TRBJ2-1; the D is unclear. The germline V gene has CDR1 DFQATT and CDR2 SNEGSKA (reference sequence). The CDR3 sequence is 11 residues long. V lost 1 base, J lost 10 bases, and 8 bases lay in between. CDR3 sequence (DNA): TGCAGTGCTAGAGGGTCTAGGGAGCAGTTCTTC. Translating it yields CSARGSREQFF.

The rearrangement joins TRBV29-1 to TRBJ1-5; D call uncertain. The ends were cut back, 4 bases at V and 0 bases at J, with 7 bases in the middle. Germline V gene sequence: CDR1 SQVTM, CDR2 ANQGSEA. The CDR3 extends over 13 amino acids. CDR3 protein: CSVAQDSNQPQHF. The CDR3 nucleotides read TGCAGCGTTGCCCAGGATAGCAATCAGCCCCAGCATTTT.

The rearrangement joins TRBV5-1 to TRBJ2-3; D may correspond to TRBD1 or TRBD2 (6 bases each). In germline, CDR1 is SGHRS, CDR2 YFSETQ. The CDR3 has 15 residues. V dropped 0 bases and J dropped 4 bases, with 12 bases sitting between them. The CDR3 region has the DNA TGCGCCAGCAGCTTGGCCTCAGGGGAGGCAGATACGCAGTATTTT. It yields the protein CASSLASGEADTQYF. The entire variable domain, with the rest obtained from reference TRBV5-1 and TRBJ2-3, is as follows: KAGVTQTPRYLIKTRGQQVTLSCSPISGHRSVSWYQQTPGQGLQFLFEYFSETQRNKGNFPGRFSGRQFSNSRSEMNVSTLELGDSALYLCASSLASGEADTQYFGPGTRLTVL.